Below, 3 T cell receptor beta chains from the same sample are listed, as sequenced in a study of OX40 agonist ivuxolimab in advanced cancers. TCRdb's table, derived via immunoSEQ multiplex PCR, lists solely in-frame clones and lacks some. The sample has nearly 80,000 clones; 70% to 85% are singletons. The sequences come from CD4+ or CD8+ T cells sorted from blood, collected in a trial of the OX40 agonist ivuxolimab. The receptors were sampled from an adult with an advanced solid tumor such as melanoma, head and neck, liver or kidney cancer.

The chain couples TRBV7-9 to TRBJ2-3, with a possible D match to TRBD1 (5 bases). CDR1 and CDR2 from the germline V gene are SEHNR and FQNEAQ (reference sequence). The V end was cut by 6 bases, the J end by 3 bases, with 19 bases between. CDR3 length: 16 amino acids. CDR3 residues: CASRIQSTGSTDTQYF. Here the CDR3 DNA reads TGTGCCAGCAGGATCCAAAGCACAGGATCAACAGATACGCAGTATTTT.

The J gene is TRBJ2-2, the V gene TRBV19, with D possibly matching TRBD2 (7 bases). Trimming took off 8 bases at V and 1 base at J, with 14 bases between the two ends. From germline, CDR1 is LNHDA and CDR2 SQIVND (reference sequence). The CDR3 consists of 15 residues. CDR3 protein: CASEGGTKNTGELFF. CDR3 DNA: TGTGCCAGTGAGGGAGGGACAAAGAACACCGGGGAGCTGTTTTTT.

This rearrangement joins TRBV27 to TRBJ2-7; D is possibly TRBD2 (6 bases). Trimming removed 5 bases at V and 4 bases at J, with 15 bases between. The CDR3 is 14 amino acids. CDR1 MNHEY and CDR2 SMNVEV come from the germline V gene (reference sequence). The CDR3 DNA reads as TGTGCCAGCAGTCTAGCGCCCGAACCTTACGAGCAGTACTTC. This codes for CASSLAPEPYEQYF.